The rows below give T cell receptor beta chains drawn from one sample of a study of cytomegalovirus exposure and HLA in healthy donors. Sequencing used immunoSEQ multiplex PCR; TCRdb keeps in-frame clones, though not all of them. There are 130,000 or so clones in the sample; about 8.5% occur only once, and 5.5% lies in the top ten. Sequenced material: PBMCs. The receptor set was obtained from a man between 35 and 55 years old in good health and CMV-seronegative. Each CDR3 is given with its conserved first and last residue. A D gene is named only where the DNA matches it firmly. For some rows the clone size is stated as once, few or many, or as a class when expanded; others skip it.

CDR3 DNA,CDR3 protein,clone size,D gene,V gene,J gene
TGTGCCAGTAGAACAGGGGGCGTTCAGCCCCAGCATTTT,CASRTGGVQPQHF,.,TRBD1,TRBV19,TRBJ1-5
TGCGCCAGCAGCGTATCTAACTATGGCTACACCTTC,CASSVSNYGYTF,.,.,TRBV5-1,TRBJ1-2
TGTGCCAGCAGCTTGTCTAATTCCCCCTACGAGCAGTACTTC,CASSLSNSPYEQYF,few,.,TRBV5-5,TRBJ2-7
TGTGCCAGCAGCCGAAGACAGGGGAGCACCGGGGAGCTGTTTTTT,CASSRRQGSTGELFF,.,TRBD1,TRBV4-2,TRBJ2-2
TGTGCCAGCAACACGGACAGAACCTACGAGCAGTACTTC,CASNTDRTYEQYF,.,.,TRBV7-2,TRBJ2-7
TGTGCCAGCAGTGCATTAAGCGGGGATGAAAAACTGTTTTTT,CASSALSGDEKLFF,few,.,TRBV6-4,TRBJ1-4
TGTGCCAGCAGTTACGGGGCAGTCCAAGAGACCCAGTACTTC,CASSYGAVQETQYF,few,.,TRBV6-5,TRBJ2-5
TGTGCCAGCACTCAGGACAGGGGGGAGTATGGCTACACCTTC,CASTQDRGEYGYTF,.,TRBD1,TRBV2,TRBJ1-2
TGTGCCAGCAGCTTTAGACGGGCGGGGGTTAAGCCCCAGCATTTT,CASSFRRAGVKPQHF,few,.,TRBV5-6,TRBJ1-5
TGTGCCAGCAGTGAAGCAGGGCGCCGGGGCGAGCAGTACTTC,CASSEAGRRGEQYF,few,.,TRBV6-1,TRBJ2-7
TGTGCCAGTAGTATCCAGGGGACGTCCTTCGAAAAACTGTTTTTT,CASSIQGTSFEKLFF,.,.,TRBV19,TRBJ1-4
TGCGCCAGCAGCTCGGGGACAGAAAATTCACCCCTCCACTTT,CASSSGTENSPLHF,.,TRBD1,TRBV5-1,TRBJ1-6